This entry describes one T cell receptor beta chain. Its specificity is not known. A multiplex PCR was run with 60 Vbeta primers and 13 Jbeta primers. The assay was immunoSEQ multiplex PCR, and TCRdb's table has in-frame clones only and misses some. The sample includes more than 100,000 clones, roughly 85% of them seen just once. This specimen comes from a study of cytomegalovirus exposure and HLA in healthy donors. In the study overall: There were about 85 million unique TCRs (from HLA-typed donors) in an early data release.

Overall study findings and caveats: Reported results showed that the classifier diagnosed cytomegalovirus status with high specificity and sensitivity.

V shed 0 bases, J shed 2 bases, and the junction held 5 bases outside the gene matches. The CDR3 is 16 residues long. Germline V gene data show CDR1 as LGHNA and CDR2 as YNFKEQ. The chain uses TRBV4-2 and TRBJ2-7; 9 bases are shared with TRBD1. The source of this sequence is a man aged 35 to 55 in good health and CMV-seronegative. Material: PBMCs. CDR3 nucleotide sequence: TGTGCCAGCAGCCAAGATATTAGGACAGGGGCCTACGAGCAGTACTTC. Translated, it gives CASSQDIRTGAYEQYF.